The TCR beta chain described here comes from a study of T-cell memory formation after mild COVID-19. Study as a whole: TCR clusters largely stayed donor specific. Study-wide findings and caveats: Largely, contracting CD4+ clones fell within CM and EM, and contracting CD8+ clones within EMRA.

TCRdb fed the 5' RACE reads into MiXCR, producing one record per CDR3 protein. The top ten clones hold 40% of a sample with more than 85,000 distinct CDR3 sequences, 11% of them seen once. J was trimmed by 4 bases and V by 2 bases; bases with no gene match: 8. This CDR3 is built from 17 residues. Per germline, CDR1 MNHEY and CDR2 SVGEGT. This clonotype has ten or more counts. Its cognate antigen is unknown. The sequenced sample consisted of PBMCs or a T cell subset sorted from them (not recorded which). The rearrangement links TRBV6-2 or TRBV6-3 to TRBJ2-1; 10 bases agree with TRBD2. This receptor was taken from a man between 18 and 35 years old who had mild COVID-19 (a few samples of this study predate the infection). Cell type and time point are not known. Here the CDR3 reads CASSYVELAGLYNEQFF. The CDR3 region has the DNA TGTGCCAGCAGTTACGTCGAACTAGCGGGGTTATACAATGAGCAGTTCTTC.